The 20 T cell receptor beta chains below all came from one sample that was sequenced in a study of blood T cell repertoires in COVID-19. The method was immunoSEQ multiplex PCR; TCRdb's version includes in-frame clones alone and lacks a portion of them. The data contain fewer than 200,000 clones, 83% of them singletons. The sample consisted of peripheral blood. These receptors all come from a woman aged 80 or over with acute or convalescent COVID-19.

This sequence joins TRBV19 and TRBJ1-1; 9 nucleotides match TRBD1. J lost 1 base, V lost 5 bases, and 5 bases had no gene match. This CDR3 is built from 15 residues. CDR1 LNHDA and CDR2 SQIVND come from the germline V gene (reference sequence). This chain's CDR3 is CASSSDRGSNTEAFF. Here the CDR3 DNA reads TGTGCCAGTAGTTCCGACAGGGGGTCGAACACTGAAGCTTTCTTT.

This clone was picked up one time. The V call is TRBV5-4, the J call TRBJ2-2, with D perhaps TRBD1 (6 bases). With 4 bases removed from V and 1 base from J, the gap between germline ends came to 14 bases. The length of the CDR3 is 16 residues. Per the germline V gene, CDR1 is SGHNT and CDR2 is YYREEE (reference sequence). In DNA form, the CDR3 reads TGTGCCAGCAGCGGGGGCAGGGGTCTGAACACCGGGGAGCTGTTTTTT. Protein sequence: CASSGGRGLNTGELFF.

The J gene is TRBJ1-5, the V gene TRBV19; D might be TRBD1 (5 bases). Trimming shortened V by 6 bases and J by 3 bases, and 12 bases separated the two germline ends. The length of the CDR3 is 14 residues. Per germline, CDR1 LNHDA and CDR2 SQIVND (reference sequence). The CDR3 loop is CASRVRGTNQPQHF. The CDR3 DNA sequence: TGTGCCAGTAGGGTGCGGGGCACCAATCAGCCCCAGCATTTT.

The chain uses TRBV4-1 and TRBJ2-5, with TRBD2 matching 9 bases. The CDR3 covers 16 residues. Per germline, CDR1 MGHRA and CDR2 YSYEKL. With V trimmed by 4 bases and J by 5 bases, 11 bases remained unmatched. The CDR3 sequence: CASSPLSSSGSETQYF. The CDR3 nucleotides read TGCGCCAGCAGCCCCCTCTCTAGTAGCGGGAGTGAGACCCAGTACTTC.

In this sample, this clone turned up once. The chain combines TRBV28 with TRBJ2-2; D might be TRBD1 (6 bases). Germline loops: CDR1 MDHEN, CDR2 SYDVKM. V was pared by 7 bases and J by 6 bases, with 9 bases between. CDR3 length: 12 amino acids. The DNA of the CDR3 is TGTGCCAGCACTCGGACAGCCGGGGAGCTGTTTTTT. It is translated as CASTRTAGELFF.

The chain combines TRBV7-2 with TRBJ2-1; 7 bases agree with TRBD2. V gave up 2 bases and J gave up 7 bases; unmatched junction bases: 8. The CDR3 runs to 15 residues. Germline V lookup: CDR1 SGHTA, CDR2 FQGNSA. The CDR3 region has the DNA TGTGCCAGCAGCTTATTGGGCGGGAGTAGAAATGAGCAGTTCTTC. Translating gives CASSLLGGSRNEQFF. Combining the CDR3 with reference TRBV7-2 and TRBJ2-1 gives the whole variable domain GAGVSQSPSNKVTEKGKDVELRCDPISGHTALYWYRQSLGQGLEFLIYFQGNSAPDKSGLPSDRFSAERTGGSVSTLTIQRTQQEDSAVYLCASSLLGGSRNEQFFGPGTRLTVL.

This clone appeared a few times. V is TRBV5-1 and J is TRBJ2-2; 8 nucleotides line up with TRBD2. V lost 4 bases to trimming and J lost 1 base; unmatched junction nucleotides: 9. The CDR3 spans 17 residues. Germline CDR1 SGHRS, CDR2 YFSETQ. CDR3 sequence (DNA): TGCGCCAGCAGCGCATCACTAGCGGTAATGAACACCGGGGAGCTGTTTTTT. Translation: CASSASLAVMNTGELFF.

This clone occurred many times. The identical CDR3 is also encoded by other nucleotide sequences in the sample. The CDR3 sequence is CASSVARNTEAFF. Written as DNA, the CDR3 is TGTGCCAGCAGCGTAGCTCGGAACACTGAAGCTTTCTTT. The chain uses TRBV9 and TRBJ1-1; D is uncertain. Trimming took off 0 bases at V and 1 base at J, with 4 bases between the two ends. The CDR3 covers 13 residues. Germline-derived CDR1 and CDR2 are SGDLS and YYNGEE.

The V and J genes are TRBV2 and TRBJ1-5; D remains unclear. The V end lost 7 bases, the J end lost 5 bases, and 9 bases lay between the germline ends. The CDR3 is 12 amino acids. In germline, CDR1 is SNHLY, CDR2 FYNNEI. CDR3 coding DNA: TGTGCCAGCAATCTATATGATCAGCCCCAGCATTTT. Its protein product is CASNLYDQPQHF. Supplemented by reference TRBV2 and TRBJ1-5, the full variable domain reads EPEVTQTPSHQVTQMGQEVILRCVPISNHLYFYWYRQILGQKVEFLVSFYNNEISEKSEIFDDQFSVERPDGSNFTLKIRSTKLEDSAMYFCASNLYDQPQHFGDGTRLSIL.

In nucleotides, the CDR3 is TGTGCCAGTAGTTTGCGGGAGCAAGAGACCCAGTACTTC. Translating it yields CASSLREQETQYF. The rearrangement uses TRBV19 and TRBJ2-5; 7 bases agree with TRBD2. The V gene end was trimmed by 5 bases and the J gene end by 2 bases; junction bases not matched to a gene: 2. The CDR3 covers 13 residues. Per germline, CDR1 LNHDA and CDR2 SQIVND (reference sequence). Combining the CDR3 with reference TRBV19 and TRBJ2-5 gives the whole variable domain DGGITQSPKYLFRKEGQNVTLSCEQNLNHDAMYWYRQDPGQGLRLIYYSQIVNDFQKGDIAEGYSVSREKKESFPLTVTSAQKNPTAFYLCASSLREQETQYFGPGTRLLVL.

This clone was recorded only once. The V call is TRBV14, the J call TRBJ2-5; the match to TRBD1 covers 7 bases. This CDR3 has 15 residues. Per the germline V gene, CDR1 is SGHDN and CDR2 is FVKESK. The trim removed 4 bases at V and 7 bases at J, leaving 12 bases unmatched. The CDR3 loop reads CASSPKRTGSGTQYF. The CDR3 region has the DNA TGTGCCAGCAGCCCGAAGCGGACAGGTTCGGGGACCCAGTACTTC.

This sequence joins TRBV6-5 and TRBJ2-2; 8 nucleotides align to TRBD1. There are 16 residues in the CDR3. Looked up from germline, CDR1 is MNHEY and CDR2 is SVGAGI. V lost 2 bases and J lost 6; bases outside the gene matches: 8. The CDR3 reads CASSYRTGTGSGELFF. CDR3 coding DNA: TGTGCCAGCAGTTACCGTACCGGGACAGGTTCCGGGGAGCTGTTTTTT.

The chain recombines TRBV6-5 with TRBJ1-1, with 12 bases matching TRBD1. The CDR3 runs 15 residues. Per germline, CDR1 MNHEY and CDR2 SVGAGI. Trimming at V came to 6 bases and at J to 7 bases, leaving 9 bases not matched to a gene. Here the CDR3 reads CASRAGTGGVSEAFF. CDR3 DNA sequence: TGTGCCAGCAGGGCCGGGACAGGGGGCGTTAGTGAAGCTTTCTTT.

In this sample, this clone turned up once. The chain carries TRBV4-3 and TRBJ2-5, with TRBD2 as a possible D gene (7 bases). The germline gives CDR1 LGHNA, CDR2 YSLEER. This CDR3 comprises 17 residues. V gave up 4 bases and J gave up 4 bases, with 22 bases separating them. The CDR3 DNA sequence: TGCGCCAGCAGCCCTGGGGCGATAGGGGGGGCCGCAGAGACCCAGTACTTC. Translation: CASSPGAIGGAAETQYF.

The chain couples TRBV3-1 (or the pseudogene TRBV3-2) to TRBJ2-6; 7 bases are a match to TRBD2. The CDR3 is 17 amino acids. Germline loops: CDR1 LGHDT, CDR2 YNNKEL (reference sequence). V gave up 3 bases and J gave up 2 bases; unmatched junction bases: 7. The CDR3 sequence is CASSHPSGGAGANVLTF. The CDR3, as DNA: TGTGCCAGCAGCCACCCCTCGGGGGGAGCTGGGGCCAACGTCCTGACTTTC.

V is TRBV6-5 and J is TRBJ1-4; D call uncertain. The germline gives CDR1 MNHEY, CDR2 SVGAGI. Deletions cut 3 bases from V and 0 bases from J, with 8 bases between. The CDR3 is made up of 15 amino acids. The CDR3 loop reads CASSYSLPTNEKLFF. For the CDR3, the DNA is TGTGCCAGCAGTTATTCCCTACCAACTAATGAAAAACTGTTTTTT.

V gene TRBV5-1 combines with J gene TRBJ2-1; D might be TRBD2 (6 bases). CDR3 length: 15 amino acids. CDR1 SGHRS and CDR2 YFSETQ come from the germline V gene. Trimming took off 1 base at V and 7 bases at J, with 15 bases between the two ends. The CDR3 nucleotides read TGCGCCAGCAGCTTGTCGGGACTTAAGAGAAATGAGCAGTTCTTC. Its translation: CASSLSGLKRNEQFF.

The chain uses TRBV7-6 and TRBJ2-2; D may be TRBD2 (6 bases). Trimming took off 5 bases at V and 2 bases at J, with 12 bases between the two ends. The CDR3 is 15 residues long. Germline loops: CDR1 SGHVS, CDR2 FNYEAQ. CDR3 DNA sequence: TGTGCCAGCAGCGTCAGCGGGTTTAACACCGGGGAGCTGTTTTTT. This encodes CASSVSGFNTGELFF.

The chain has TRBV15 and TRBJ2-7; 7 nucleotides line up with TRBD2. Germline CDR1 LNHNV, CDR2 YYDKDF (reference sequence). The CDR3 sequence is 15 residues long. With 0 bases clipped from V and 2 bases from J, the junction kept 4 bases outside the gene matches. Here the CDR3 DNA reads TGTGCCACCAGCAGAGAGGCTAGCGGTACCTACGAGCAGTACTTC. This codes for CATSREASGTYEQYF.

This clone was seen a single time. V gene TRBV9 combines with J gene TRBJ1-1; maybe TRBD1 (6 bases). The CDR3 loop spans 18 amino acids. Looked up from germline, CDR1 is SGDLS and CDR2 is YYNGEE. V was pared by 3 bases and J by 6 bases, with 27 bases between. CDR3 DNA: TGTGCCAGCAGCGGAGGGGGACGGTTTCGAGATCGAGGGGCTGAAGCTTTCTTT. Protein: CASSGGGRFRDRGAEAFF. Full variable domain (missing parts from reference TRBV9 and TRBJ1-1): DSGVTQTPKHLITATGQRVTLRCSPRSGDLSVYWYQQSLDQGLQFLIQYYNGEERAKGNILERFSAQQFPDLHSELNLSSLELGDSALYFCASSGGGRFRDRGAEAFFGQGTRLTVV.